This T cell receptor (beta chain) was observed in a study of cytomegalovirus exposure and HLA in healthy donors. Study observations and caveats: In a later analysis, compared with equally common non-associated chains, HLA-associated beta chains were more expanded. Most of the TCR beta V segments (in an earlier analysis) were productive either about 87% or about 30% of the time.

V lost 4 bases to trimming and J lost 7 bases, with 26 bases between them. Per the germline V gene, CDR1 is LNHDA and CDR2 is SQIVND (reference sequence). The CDR3 consists of 18 residues. Concerning this clone: Its antigen is not known.

This PCR relied on a set of 60 Vbeta primers and 13 Jbeta primers. This table comes from immunoSEQ multiplex PCR, and its TCRdb copy is limited to in-frame clones, with some not included. This repertoire shows under 200,000 clones, roughly 73% found once; its top ten account for 1.8%. This receptor was taken from a woman aged 25 to 39 in good health and CMV-seronegative. The sequenced material came from PBMCs. The gene calls are TRBV19 and TRBJ1-5; perhaps TRBD1 as D (5 bases). CDR3: CASSTRRTGGFVRQPQHF. DNA for the CDR3: TGTGCCAGTAGTACGAGAAGAACAGGTGGCTTCGTCCGGCAGCCCCAGCATTTT.